One sample yielded the 20 T cell receptor beta chains listed below, sequenced in a study of regulatory T cells in long-lasting Graves disease. The time point: newly diagnosed GD, antithyroid drugs for less than 3 months. Scientists built the TCR library using RNA that was extracted from PBMCs. For TCR beta, libraries came from iRepertoire HTBI primers and Arm-PCR of CDR3 regions. Using its own MiXCR run on the multiplex PCR reads, TCRdb lists one record per CDR3 protein. This table holds 530,000 or so distinct CDR3 sequences, about 16% found once. This sample also belongs to another study, concerning T cells in Graves' hyperthyroidism and ophthalmopathy.

The sequences come from peripheral blood mononuclear cells (PBMCs), collected at new diagnosis, from a patient treated with antithyroid drugs. The receptor source for this set is a man aged 18 to 30 with Graves disease.

This clonotype was found a few times. V is TRBV5-6 and J is TRBJ2-1, with 8 nucleotides matching TRBD1. Germline V lookup: CDR1 SGHDT, CDR2 YYEEEE. This CDR3 is 14 amino acids long. Trimming removed 3 bases from V and 9 bases from J; junction bases left unmatched: 8. The CDR3 is CASSSRDRIGEQFF. The CDR3 DNA reads TGTGCCAGCAGCTCCCGGGACAGGATAGGTGAGCAGTTCTTC.

This clonotype was recorded at least ten times. DNA of the CDR3: TGTGCCAGCAGCCCGCGGGACAGGGAGACCCAGTACTTC. Amino acid sequence: CASSPRDRETQYF. J is TRBJ2-5 and V is TRBV13, with 8 bases identical to TRBD1. The CDR3 is 13 amino acids. The V gene end was trimmed by 5 bases and the J gene end by 5 bases; junction bases not matched to a gene: 4. The V gene's germline CDR1 is PRHDT and CDR2 FYEKMQ (reference sequence).

This clonotype was seen many times. This rearrangement joins TRBV27 to TRBJ2-7; 8 nucleotides match TRBD1. This CDR3 region has 12 residues. The V gene's germline CDR1 is MNHEY and CDR2 SMNVEV (reference sequence). CDR3 DNA: TGTACCTCGGGACAGGAACTCTACGAGCAGTACTTC. Protein: CTSGQELYEQYF.

This clonotype was detected only a few times. The chain links TRBV29-1 to TRBJ2-5; possibly TRBD1 for D (6 bases). This CDR3 is 13 amino acids long. V dropped 7 bases and J dropped 5 bases, with 17 bases sitting between them. Germline CDR1 SQVTM, CDR2 ANQGSEA. The CDR3 region has the DNA TGCAGCGCTAATGACAGGTCCCGGGAGACCCAGTACTTC. Its protein product is CSANDRSRETQYF.

There are many counts of this clonotype. The chain couples TRBV29-1 to TRBJ2-7, with D perhaps TRBD2 (7 bases). The CDR3 covers 15 residues. Trimming took 7 bases from V and 4 from J, leaving 23 bases between them. CDR1 and CDR2 from the germline V gene are SQVTM and ANQGSEA. The CDR3 sequence is CSATPAGHFDYEQYF. CDR3 coding DNA: TGCAGCGCCACCCCAGCGGGACACTTCGATTACGAGCAGTACTTC.

This clonotype was seen once. The chain recombines TRBV12-5 with TRBJ2-5, with TRBD2 matching over 8 bases. CDR1 is LGHNT, CDR2 FRNRAP, per germline. The CDR3 loop spans 15 amino acids. V gave up 1 base and J gave up 3 bases; unmatched junction bases: 4. The CDR3 DNA reads TGTGCTAGTGGTTTGGGACTACTAGCGGAAGAGACCCAGTACTTC. Amino acids: CASGLGLLAEETQYF.

This clonotype has at least ten counts. DNA of the CDR3: TGTGCCAGCAGCCCCGTCGGGGTCGGGAATGAGCAGTTCTTC. It codes for CASSPVGVGNEQFF. The V call is TRBV7-8, the J call TRBJ2-1, with D perhaps matching TRBD2 (5 bases). V lost 5 bases and J lost 7, with 15 bases in between. CDR1 and CDR2 from the germline V gene are SGHVS and FQNEAQ. This CDR3 contains 14 residues.

As concerns this clonotype: A far larger clone lies a single base away; this is likely a read error. The chain is built from TRBV6-2 or TRBV6-3 and TRBJ1-1, with a tentative D call TRBD1 (5 bases). V shed 7 bases and J shed 0 bases, with 12 bases lying between them. CDR1 MNHEY and CDR2 SVGEGT come from the germline V gene. The CDR3 consists of 14 residues. CDR3 DNA sequence: TGTGCCAGCAATTTACGACAGTTGAACACTGAAGCTTTCTTT. It translates to CASNLRQLNTEAFF.

This clonotype showed up many times. This chain uses TRBV20-1 with TRBJ2-3, with TRBD2 identical over 7 bases. With V trimmed by 0 bases and J by 4 bases, 7 bases remained unmatched. The CDR3 consists of 15 residues. Looked up from germline, CDR1 is DFQATT and CDR2 is SNEGSKA (reference sequence). As DNA, the CDR3 is TGCAGTGCTAGAGACGAGCGGGGTGGGGCAGATACGCAGTATTTT. Its protein product is CSARDERGGADTQYF.

This sequence joins TRBV10-1 and TRBJ2-3; possibly TRBD2 for D (5 bases). From germline, CDR1 is WNHNN and CDR2 SYGVQD (reference sequence). V was cut by 5 bases and J by 6 bases, with 15 bases left in between. The CDR3 runs 14 residues. CDR3 residues: CASSRTGTMDTQYF. CDR3 DNA: TGCGCCAGCAGTCGGACGGGAACTATGGATACGCAGTATTTT.

The gene calls are TRBV27 and TRBJ2-7; a weak D match, TRBD1 (6 bases). Germline-derived CDR1 and CDR2 are MNHEY and SMNVEV (reference sequence). With 2 bases removed from V and 5 bases from J, the gap between germline ends came to 13 bases. The CDR3 has 14 residues. This chain's CDR3 is CASSLDRSRNEQYF. The CDR3 DNA reads as TGTGCCAGCAGTTTAGACAGGAGTAGGAACGAGCAGTACTTC.

This sequence joins TRBV3-1 and TRBJ1-5; D is perhaps TRBD1 (6 bases). Germline V gives CDR1 LGHDT, CDR2 YNNKEL (reference sequence). CDR3 length equals 15 residues. The V end lost 6 bases, the J end lost 4 bases, and 16 bases lay between the germline ends. Here the CDR3 reads CASSRAGQGNQPQHF. Here the CDR3 DNA reads TGTGCCAGCAGTCGAGCTGGGCAGGGGAATCAGCCCCAGCATTTT.

This clonotype was detected a few times. CDR3 sequence: CSAREDKRPLTYNSPLHF. DNA for the CDR3: TGCAGTGCTAGAGAGGATAAGAGGCCGTTGACCTATAATTCACCCCTCCACTTT. The chain uses TRBV20-1 and TRBJ1-6, with no clear D. This CDR3 has 18 amino acids. The germline V and J ends were trimmed by 0 bases and 2 bases, with 17 bases remaining between them. From germline, CDR1 is DFQATT and CDR2 SNEGSKA (reference sequence).

This clonotype has a handful of counts. The V call is TRBV7-3, the J call TRBJ1-1; no clear D gene. V was shortened by 4 bases and J by 5 bases, with 14 bases between the two germline ends. Germline lookup yields CDR1 SGHTA and CDR2 FQGTGA. CDR3 size: 14 residues. The CDR3 DNA is TGTGCCAGCAGCTCTTTGGGTATGGGAACTGAAGCTTTCTTT. Translated, it gives CASSSLGMGTEAFF.

This clonotype was counted ten times or more. This sequence joins TRBV18 and TRBJ2-1, with D perhaps TRBD2 (6 bases). V gave up 2 bases and J gave up 5 bases, with 16 bases separating them. This CDR3 has 16 residues. Per germline, CDR1 KGHSH and CDR2 LQKENI. The CDR3 DNA reads as TGTGCCAGCTCACCAACCGCGGGACTCCACAACAATGAGCAGTTCTTC. Its protein is CASSPTAGLHNNEQFF.

The V call is TRBV15, the J call TRBJ1-2, with TRBD1 as a possible D gene (5 bases). Germline CDR1 is LNHNV and CDR2 is YYDKDF (reference sequence). The V end lost 1 base, the J end lost 6 bases, and 12 bases lay between the germline ends. The CDR3 sequence is 14 residues long. CDR3 DNA sequence: TGTGCCACCAGCAGAGGAGGAAAGGGGCATGGCTACACCTTC. Translation gives CATSRGGKGHGYTF.

There are many counts of this clonotype. The chain recombines TRBV3-1 with TRBJ2-1; D may correspond to TRBD1 or TRBD2 (5 bases each). Germline lookup yields CDR1 LGHDT and CDR2 YNNKEL (reference sequence). Trimming stripped 0 bases from V and 12 bases from J, with 9 bases between. This CDR3 is 12 amino acids long. CDR3 DNA: TGTGCCAGCAGCCAAGAGAGGGGCGGGCAGTTCTTC. Translated: CASSQERGGQFF.

As regards this clonotype: Being one base from a much bigger clone, this may be a read error. This chain uses TRBV20-1 with TRBJ1-1, with D hard to call. The germline gives CDR1 DFQATT, CDR2 SNEGSKA (reference sequence). There are 15 residues in the CDR3. The chain's CDR3 is CSARDGAKMNSEAFF. For the CDR3, the DNA is TGCAGTGCTAGAGATGGAGCGAAAATGAACTCTGAAGCTTTCTTT.

The sample holds a few counts of this clonotype. This chain links TRBV7-9 with TRBJ1-2; no clear D. The germline V gene encodes CDR1 SEHNR and CDR2 FQNEAQ (reference sequence). The CDR3 runs 16 residues. The V and J ends lost 4 bases and 3 bases respectively, with 18 bases between them. CDR3 nucleotide sequence: TGTGCCAGCAGCTCGGCCGGCAAAGAAGCTTACTATGGCTACACCTTC. This encodes CASSSAGKEAYYGYTF.

Many counts were recorded for this clonotype. This chain connects TRBV6-1 to TRBJ2-5; weak D call: TRBD2 (6 bases). Germline assignment: CDR1 MNHNS and CDR2 SASEGT. This CDR3 spans 15 amino acids. Trimming stripped 5 bases from V and 2 bases from J, with 15 bases between. CDR3 in amino acids: CASSIGDWEQETQYF. DNA for the CDR3: TGTGCCAGCAGTATAGGGGACTGGGAACAAGAGACCCAGTACTTC.